Below are 5 T cell receptor beta chains sequenced from a single sample in a study of T cell responses to AZD1222 COVID-19 vaccine. Profiled with immunoSEQ multiplex PCR; TCRdb holds only in-frame clones, not every one. The sample lists more than 110,000 clones, approximately 90% occurring once. Specimen: peripheral blood, collected on day 0 of AZD1222 vaccination. The receptors stem from an adult in good health.

A few counts support this clone. The rearrangement uses TRBV9 and TRBJ1-2, with TRBD1 matching over 7 bases. V dropped 3 bases and J dropped 5; count of bases not matched to a gene: 10. CDR1 is SGDLS and CDR2 is YYNGEE in the germline V gene. This CDR3 is built from 15 residues. CDR3 in amino acids: CASSARGDCAYGYTF. The CDR3 nucleotides read TGTGCCAGCAGCGCCAGGGGGGACTGCGCTTATGGCTACACCTTC.

This clone has a handful of counts. The J gene is TRBJ2-7, the V gene TRBV5-1; TRBD1 might be the D (6 bases). CDR1 and CDR2 (germline): SGHRS, YFSETQ. This CDR3 has 15 residues. V was trimmed by 4 bases and J by 1 base, leaving 15 bases between them. The CDR3 reads CASSPTGPPSYEQYF. CDR3 DNA sequence: TGCGCCAGCAGCCCGACAGGACCCCCTTCCTACGAGCAGTACTTC.

The genes are TRBV28 and TRBJ2-6; no definite D call. Trimming took 5 bases from V and 2 from J, leaving 16 bases between them. The CDR3 runs to 17 residues. CDR1 and CDR2 (germline): MDHEN, SYDVKM. This chain's CDR3 is CASSPPTPVAGANVLTF. DNA of the CDR3: TGTGCCAGCAGTCCCCCCACCCCGGTGGCTGGGGCCAACGTCCTGACTTTC.

This chain links TRBV29-1 with TRBJ1-1; TRBD1 matches 10 bases. Germline CDR1 is SQVTM and CDR2 is ANQGSEA. V shed 6 bases and J 5 bases; nucleotides not matched to a gene: 3. The CDR3 has 12 amino acids. The CDR3 sequence: CSVTGGRTEAFF. CDR3 DNA sequence: TGCAGCGTGACAGGGGGCCGGACTGAAGCTTTCTTT.

This sequence joins TRBV9 and TRBJ1-6; D remains unclear. V lost 0 bases and J 10 bases, leaving 14 bases between the germline ends. The germline CDR1 and CDR2 sequences are SGDLS and YYNGEE. This CDR3 region has 15 residues. The CDR3 nucleotides are TGTGCCAGCAGCGTAGATCGTACCCCCGCCTCACCCCTCCACTTT. As protein: CASSVDRTPASPLHF. Full variable domain (remainder filled in from reference TRBV9 and TRBJ1-6): DSGVTQTPKHLITATGQRVTLRCSPRSGDLSVYWYQQSLDQGLQFLIQYYNGEERAKGNILERFSAQQFPDLHSELNLSSLELGDSALYFCASSVDRTPASPLHFGNGTRLTVT.